The 23 T cell receptor beta chains below were found in one sample sequenced in a study of T cell responses to AZD1222 COVID-19 vaccine. The repertoire was sequenced with immunoSEQ multiplex PCR; TCRdb's copy has only in-frame clones and lacks some. The sample records approximately 110,000 clones, less than 90% being singletons. The input for sequencing was peripheral blood, taken on day 0 of AZD1222 vaccination. The receptors derive from an adult in good health.

The chain uses TRBV5-4 and TRBJ2-3, with 9 positions matching TRBD2. This CDR3 comprises 17 residues. The germline gives CDR1 SGHNT, CDR2 YYREEE (reference sequence). Unmatched junction bases numbered 8, after V lost 0 bases and J lost 3 bases. This CDR3 reads CASSLGTSGRRTDTQYF. The CDR3 DNA follows: TGTGCCAGCAGCTTGGGTACGAGCGGGAGGAGGACAGATACGCAGTATTTT.

This chain's CDR3 is CASRSGEVNEKLFF. DNA of the CDR3: TGTGCCAGCAGGTCAGGAGAGGTTAATGAAAAACTGTTTTTT. The chain recombines TRBV7-9 with TRBJ1-4, with no clear D. This CDR3 spans 14 amino acids. V lost 6 bases, J lost 4 bases, and 12 bases lay in between. Germline V gene lookup returns CDR1 SEHNR and CDR2 FQNEAQ (reference sequence).

This clone was seen a handful of times. The chain uses TRBV7-2 and TRBJ1-6; D is undetermined. Trimming removed 1 base from V and 10 bases from J, with 14 bases in between. The CDR3 contains 15 residues. Germline values: CDR1 SGHTA, CDR2 FQGNSA. CDR3 amino acids: CASSLGVSPGSPLHF. In DNA, the CDR3 is TGTGCCAGCAGCTTAGGAGTCAGCCCTGGGTCACCCCTCCACTTT.

A remark on this clone: At one end, the junction sequence differs from germline, possibly due to a read error. CDR3 sequence (DNA): TGCAGCGTTGCTGGACCGAACTTC. Its translation is CSVAGPNF. The rearrangement joins TRBV29-1 to TRBJ2-5; D is unresolved. The CDR3 runs 8 residues. Germline CDR1 is SQVTM and CDR2 is ANQGSEA. The full variable domain, in which reference TRBV29-1 and TRBJ2-5 provide the parts outside the CDR3, is SAVISQKPSRDICQRGTSLTIQCQVDSQVTMMFWYRQQPGQSLTLIATANQGSEATYESGFVIDKFPISRPNLTFSTLTVSNMSPEDSSIYLCSVAGPNFGPGTRLLVL.

This chain links TRBV6-2 or TRBV6-3 with TRBJ2-1, with 8 bases lining up with TRBD2. CDR1 MNHEY and CDR2 SVGEGT come from the germline V gene. The CDR3 extends over 14 amino acids. V gave up 2 bases and J gave up 11 bases; unmatched junction bases: 8. The CDR3 reads CASSYLSGTSQQFF. The CDR3 coding sequence is TGTGCCAGCAGTTACCTTAGCGGGACCTCCCAGCAGTTCTTC.

V and J are TRBV2 and TRBJ2-1; D ambiguous. Deletions cut 4 bases from V and 5 bases from J, with 6 bases between. The CDR3 loop spans 12 amino acids. From germline, CDR1 is SNHLY and CDR2 FYNNEI. The CDR3 DNA follows: TGTGCCAGCAGTGCCCAGGACAATGAGCAGTTCTTC. Protein: CASSAQDNEQFF.

The chain employs TRBV7-2 and TRBJ1-5, with 9 nucleotides matching TRBD1. Losses at the gene ends were 1 base for V and 7 bases for J; bases not matched to a gene: 5. From germline, CDR1 is SGHTA and CDR2 FQGNSA. The CDR3 length is 15 residues. The CDR3 is CASSLDRGRVQPQHF. CDR3 sequence (DNA): TGTGCCAGCAGCTTAGACAGGGGGCGTGTACAGCCCCAGCATTTT.

This clone showed up just once. The chain has TRBV5-1 and TRBJ1-1; 7 bases are shared with TRBD1. The CDR3 runs to 15 residues. The germline V gene has CDR1 SGHRS and CDR2 YFSETQ. V lost 2 bases and J lost 4; bases outside the gene matches: 8. The CDR3 here is CASSFRGSSGTEAFF. In nucleotides, the CDR3 is TGCGCCAGCAGCTTCAGGGGGAGTTCGGGCACTGAAGCTTTCTTT.

The chain employs TRBV9 and TRBJ2-7, with a tentative D call TRBD2 (6 bases). V lost 4 bases to trimming and J lost 3 bases, with 11 bases between them. The CDR3 has 13 amino acids. Germline CDR1 and CDR2: SGDLS and YYNGEE. CDR3 sequence reads: CASSWGVGYEQYF. The CDR3 DNA is TGTGCCAGCAGCTGGGGGGTCGGCTACGAGCAGTACTTC. Full variable domain (missing parts from reference TRBV9 and TRBJ2-7): DSGVTQTPKHLITATGQRVTLRCSPRSGDLSVYWYQQSLDQGLQFLIQYYNGEERAKGNILERFSAQQFPDLHSELNLSSLELGDSALYFCASSWGVGYEQYFGPGTRLTVT.

This clone was recorded a few times. J is TRBJ1-6 and V is TRBV11-3; D remains ambiguous. With 2 bases removed from V and 3 bases from J, the gap between germline ends came to 11 bases. This CDR3 has 16 residues. Germline V gene lookup returns CDR1 SGHNT and CDR2 YENEEA. The CDR3 nucleotides read TGTGCCAGCAGCTTAATCGCAGCAAACTATAATTCACCCCTCCACTTT. It is translated as CASSLIAANYNSPLHF.

This sequence joins TRBV5-4 and TRBJ1-1; the match to TRBD1 covers 8 bases. The ends lost 4 bases at V and 0 bases at J; junction bases unmatched: 20. CDR1 and CDR2 (germline): SGHNT, YYREEE (reference sequence). This CDR3 comprises 20 residues. The CDR3 sequence is CASSPQIVSLGQGMNTEAFF. Written as DNA, the CDR3 is TGTGCCAGCAGCCCGCAAATTGTATCGTTAGGACAGGGCATGAACACTGAAGCTTTCTTT. The complete variable domain, with remaining parts taken from reference TRBV5-4 and TRBJ1-1, reads ETGVTQSPTHLIKTRGQQVTLRCSSQSGHNTVSWYQQALGQGPQFIFQYYREEENGRGNFPPRFSGLQFPNYSSELNVNALELDDSALYLCASSPQIVSLGQGMNTEAFFGQGTRLTVV.

This chain connects TRBV11-2 to TRBJ2-2; D unclear. V was trimmed by 2 bases and J by 3 bases, leaving 7 bases between them. The CDR3 is 14 residues long. Germline CDR1 reads SGHAT; CDR2 reads FQNNGV. The CDR3 region is CASSLLQYTGELFF. CDR3 DNA: TGTGCCAGCAGCTTACTCCAATACACCGGGGAGCTGTTTTTT.

The chain couples TRBV3-1 (or the pseudogene TRBV3-2) to TRBJ2-7; D is uncertain. The CDR3 totals 14 residues. V lost 4 bases and J 0 bases, leaving 10 bases between the germline ends. The germline gives CDR1 LGHDT, CDR2 YNNKEL (reference sequence). CDR3 coding DNA: TGTGCCAGCAGCCTCTCCCCTACCTCCTACGAGCAGTACTTC. Protein product: CASSLSPTSYEQYF.

The chain has TRBV7-9 and TRBJ2-5; D uncertain. V was cut by 1 base and J by 2 bases, with 11 bases left in between. This CDR3 spans 15 amino acids. Per the germline V gene, CDR1 is SEHNR and CDR2 is FQNEAQ (reference sequence). The CDR3 nucleotides read TGTGCCAGCAGCTTAGTACACCGTTTTCAAGAGACCCAGTACTTC. Encoded protein: CASSLVHRFQETQYF. The full variable domain, in which reference TRBV7-9 and TRBJ2-5 provide the parts outside the CDR3, is DTGVSQNPRHKITKRGQNVTFRCDPISEHNRLYWYRQTLGQGPEFLTYFQNEAQLEKSRLLSDRFSAERPKGSFSTLEIQRTEQGDSAMYLCASSLVHRFQETQYFGPGTRLLVL.

V gene TRBV29-1 combines with J gene TRBJ2-1; tentative D call: TRBD2 (5 bases). The germline gives CDR1 SQVTM, CDR2 ANQGSEA. V dropped 5 bases and J dropped 1 base, with 9 bases sitting between them. This CDR3 has 13 amino acids. The CDR3 loop is CSVRGWSYNEQFF. In DNA form, the CDR3 reads TGCAGCGTTCGGGGATGGTCCTACAATGAGCAGTTCTTC.

Comment on this clone: A much larger clone differs by one base, so this may be a read error. The chain is built from TRBV6-4 and TRBJ2-2, with TRBD1 as a possible D gene (5 bases). V was shortened by 3 bases and J by 3 bases, with 5 bases between the two germline ends. The CDR3 contains 13 residues. Germline assignment: CDR1 MRHNA and CDR2 SNTAGT. The CDR3 DNA reads as TGTGCCAGCAGTGAAGGGGACACCGGGGAGCTGTTTTTT. This gives the protein CASSEGDTGELFF.

The chain couples TRBV6-2 or TRBV6-3 to TRBJ2-7, with TRBD2 matching over 9 bases. V lost 2 bases, J lost 5 bases, and 7 bases stayed unmatched. The CDR3 loop spans 15 amino acids. The germline CDR1 and CDR2 sequences are MNHEY and SVGEGT. DNA of the CDR3: TGTGCCAGCAGTTACATAGGCGGGAGGGCCGACGAGCAGTACTTC. Translating gives CASSYIGGRADEQYF.

The chain combines TRBV6-5 with TRBJ2-7; no definite D call. CDR1 MNHEY and CDR2 SVGAGI come from the germline V gene. Trimming pared 5 bases from V and 0 bases from J, leaving 11 bases between. CDR3 length: 14 residues. This CDR3 reads CASSRQERSYEQYF. CDR3 bases: TGTGCCAGCAGTCGACAAGAACGCTCCTACGAGCAGTACTTC.

This clone appeared a single time. The J gene is TRBJ2-7, the V gene TRBV7-9; TRBD2 might be the D (6 bases). The CDR3 is 16 residues long. CDR1 and CDR2 (germline): SEHNR, FQNEAQ (reference sequence). V shed 1 base and J shed 8 bases, with 21 bases lying between them. DNA of the CDR3: TGTGCCAGCAGCTTAGGGGGCCGGGGGAATCTTTTAAAGCAGTACTTC. Its translation is CASSLGGRGNLLKQYF.

This chain uses TRBV6-4 with TRBJ1-5; no clear D gene. The ends were cut back, 3 bases at V and 5 bases at J, with 17 bases in the middle. CDR1 and CDR2 from the germline V gene are MRHNA and SNTAGT. The CDR3 totals 16 residues. In nucleotides, the CDR3 is TGTGCCAGCAGTGATGAGAAATCGGTTTTTTATCAGCCCCAGCATTTT. This encodes CASSDEKSVFYQPQHF.

This chain joins TRBV5-6 and TRBJ2-7; D is tentatively TRBD1 or TRBD2 (5 bases each). Germline CDR1 SGHDT, CDR2 YYEEEE. Trimming pared 4 bases from V and 9 bases from J, leaving 17 bases between. The CDR3 totals 13 residues. The CDR3 sequence is CASSVSRGHGQYF. In DNA, the CDR3 is TGTGCCAGCAGCGTCTCCCGGGGCCACGGGCAGTACTTC.

This clone came up once. The chain recombines TRBV27 with TRBJ2-7; D is undetermined. With 6 bases removed from V and 3 bases from J, the gap between germline ends came to 15 bases. This CDR3 comprises 14 residues. CDR1 MNHEY and CDR2 SMNVEV come from the germline V gene (reference sequence). The CDR3 protein is CASRMPGEIYEQYF. The CDR3 nucleotides read TGTGCCAGCAGGATGCCAGGCGAGATCTACGAGCAGTACTTC.

V and J are TRBV11-3 and TRBJ1-1; no definite D call. Trimming cost V 2 bases and J 8 bases, with 6 bases left between them. CDR1 and CDR2 from the germline V gene are SGHNT and YENEEA. The length of the CDR3 is 11 residues. Here the CDR3 reads CASSLSREAFF. CDR3 nucleotide sequence: TGTGCCAGCAGCTTAAGCCGGGAAGCTTTCTTT.